This T cell receptor (beta chain) was obtained from a study of preoperative IRX-2 immunotherapy in early breast cancer. Treatment given: preoperative locoregional IRX-2 cytokine immunotherapy. Patients received preoperative, locoregional IRX-2 cytokine immunotherapy in a phase Ib study. The CDR3 consists of 17 residues. The V end was cut by 6 bases, the J end by 0 bases, with 18 bases between. CDR1 and CDR2 (germline): SSHAT, FNYEAQ (reference sequence). Profiled with immunoSEQ multiplex PCR; TCRdb holds only in-frame clones, not every one. The repertoire includes about 32,000 clones, roughly 87% of them detected once, and around 2.5% sits in the top ten.

This sequence was found in a human donor with breast cancer. Sequences were derived from lymph node tissue, sampled from a patient treated with IRX-2 immunotherapy. The chain uses TRBV7-7 and TRBJ1-3; D gene uncertain. CDR3 DNA sequence: TGTGCCAGCAGTTTGGAGGGCATATCGAGCTCTGGAAACACCATATATTTT. It is translated as CASSLEGISSSGNTIYF.